This TCR beta chain was documented in a study of blood T cell repertoires in COVID-19. In the study overall: Donors in the United States, Italy and Spain gave samples during acute or convalescent COVID-19.

From germline, CDR1 is SGHAT and CDR2 FQDESV (reference sequence). Trimming removed 2 bases from V and 7 bases from J, with 15 bases in between. The CDR3 contains 16 residues. Authors' processing steps: Amplification of reference gene primers was used by the study to estimate nucleated cell counts. Sequencing was performed with immunoSEQ multiplex PCR; in TCRdb, only in-frame clones are kept and a portion is missing. V and J calls and clone size are copied from that table; D and trimming were computed from the DNA. The table lists 200,000 to 300,000 clones, about nine tenths of them singletons, with 0.83% in the top ten.

The sample comprised peripheral blood. The chain employs TRBV11-1 and TRBJ1-6; TRBD1 might be the D (6 bases). The receptor was derived from a man aged 25 to 45 with COVID-19, enrolled during active disease. The chain's CDR3 is CASSLLTGGLNSPLHF. The DNA of the CDR3 is TGTGCCAGCAGCTTATTAACTGGGGGCCTGAATTCACCCCTCCACTTT.